This TCR beta chain was found in a study of blood T cell repertoires in COVID-19. About the study: Sites across the United States, Italy and Spain contributed samples from acute and convalescent COVID-19. T cells, B-cell-depleted T cells, or PBMCs supplied cDNA or gDNA.

The trim removed 2 bases at V and 4 bases at J, leaving 5 bases unmatched. This CDR3 has 14 amino acids. The germline CDR1 and CDR2 sequences are SGHDT and YYEEEE. In this sample, this clone turned up a few times. Original analysis: Amplified reference gene primers provided the basis for estimating nucleated cell counts. The repertoire was sequenced with immunoSEQ multiplex PCR; TCRdb's copy has only in-frame clones and lacks some. V, J and clone size are those of that table, while D and trimming were read from the DNA. The sample holds about 240,000 clones, 82% seen once. The sequence was obtained from a young woman with acute or convalescent COVID-19. Input material: peripheral blood. The V and J genes are TRBV5-6 and TRBJ1-2; TRBD1 matches 7 bases. CDR3 DNA sequence: TGTGCCAGCAGCTTTACAGGGGTTAGCTATGGCTACACCTTC. Amino acids: CASSFTGVSYGYTF.